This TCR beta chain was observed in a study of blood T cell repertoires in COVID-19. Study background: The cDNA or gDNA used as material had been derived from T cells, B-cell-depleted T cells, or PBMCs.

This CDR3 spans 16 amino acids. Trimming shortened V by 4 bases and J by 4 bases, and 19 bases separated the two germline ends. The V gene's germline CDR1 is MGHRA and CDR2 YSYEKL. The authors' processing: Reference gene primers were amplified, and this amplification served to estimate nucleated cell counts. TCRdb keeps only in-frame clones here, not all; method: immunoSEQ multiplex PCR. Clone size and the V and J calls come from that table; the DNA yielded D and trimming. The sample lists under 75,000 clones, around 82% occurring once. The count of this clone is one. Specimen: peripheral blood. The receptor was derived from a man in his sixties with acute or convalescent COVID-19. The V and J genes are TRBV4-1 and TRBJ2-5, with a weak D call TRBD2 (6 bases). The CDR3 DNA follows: TGCGCCAGCAGCCCCCTGCGGGGAGGTTTGGGAGAGACCCAGTACTTC. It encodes CASSPLRGGLGETQYF.